This T cell receptor beta chain came from a study of CD4 T cells in relation to SARS-CoV-2 and coronaviruses. Study details: PBMCs were cultured with antigen for about eleven days before TCR beta sequencing.

The unexposed donors gave CD4+ T cells in about 2011-2018, prior to COVID-19. CD4+ T cells were isolated from the cells after 10 days of culture. Method: immunoSEQ multiplex PCR; TCRdb's copy keeps in-frame clones and lacks some. The table shows 16,000 or so clones, with about 82% occurring only once. This CDR3 comprises 15 residues. CDR1 and CDR2 (germline): LNHDA, SQIVND (reference sequence). Trimming pared 4 bases from V and 1 base from J, leaving 10 bases between. As to this clone: Its antigen is not known.

This receptor was taken from a human donor in good health. Sequences were obtained from CD4+ T cells from PBMCs, cultured in vitro. The V gene is TRBV19, the J gene TRBJ2-2; tentatively, D is TRBD2 (6 bases). The CDR3 region has the DNA TGTGCCAGTAGTACCAGCGGGTTGAACACCGGGGAGCTGTTTTTT. This sequence encodes CASSTSGLNTGELFF.